The T cell receptor (beta chain) under discussion was sequenced for a study of molecular identifiers for immune sequencing clone quantification. This clonotype appeared a few times. CDR3 length equals 14 residues. Germline CDR1 reads MNHEY; CDR2 reads SMNVEV (reference sequence). Trimming took off 1 base at V and 2 bases at J, with 7 bases between the two ends. Bulk TCR library preparation followed previously described methods with listed TCR primers. Via MiXCR, TCRdb re-called the PCR reads, giving one row per CDR3 protein. The table includes about 640,000 distinct CDR3 sequences, about 20% detected once.

This rearrangement joins TRBV27 to TRBJ2-3; possible D gene TRBD1, 6 bases. The specimen sequenced was naive CD8+ T cells from blood, with Jurkat cell RNA spiked in. As to subset: FACS-sorted CD8+CD4-CCR7+CD45RA+ naive T cells. The origin of this receptor is a human donor in good health. Some libraries in this study had Jurkat cell RNA spiked in. CDR3 in DNA: TGTGCCAGCAGTTTATTGGGGGCCACAGATACGCAGTATTTT. It is translated as CASSLLGATDTQYF.